Described below is a single TCR beta chain sequence and its context. The antigen is unknown. Primers: 60 V beta forward and 13 J beta reverse. Generated by immunoSEQ multiplex PCR, the TCRdb table keeps only in-frame clones and is missing some. The sample has roughly 85,000 clones, 85% seen once. The data were taken from a study of glioma-infiltrating T cells after dendritic cell vaccination. Study findings and constraints: Complete blood and tumor specimen sets were limited to few patients.

Time point indicated: after dendritic cell vaccination, including at tumor progression/relapse. All glioblastoma patients lacked an isocitrate dehydrogenase mutation. From germline, CDR1 is SGHDT and CDR2 YYEEEE. Deletions cut 2 bases from V and 5 bases from J, with 14 bases between. There are 15 residues in the CDR3. The TCR was taken from a human donor with glioblastoma. The specimen was blood, collected after dendritic cell vaccination. The chain recombines TRBV5-6 with TRBJ2-1; D is possibly TRBD2 (7 bases). This CDR3 is CASSFGGGLNNEQFF. CDR3 sequence (DNA): TGTGCCAGCAGCTTTGGGGGGGGGCTCAACAATGAGCAGTTCTTC.